These 27 T cell receptor beta chains were all obtained from the same sample, sequenced in a study of Graves' ophthalmopathy and Graves' hyperthyroidism. RNA served as the template for amplifying TCR beta CDR3 regions. RT-PCR with HTBI primers came first, then second-round multiplex PCR. TCRdb used MiXCR to reprocess the multiplex PCR reads, holding one entry per CDR3 protein. The sample shows over 500,000 distinct CDR3 sequences, 22% of them seen only once. Sequencing was performed on peripheral blood. Source of these receptors: a woman aged 18-29 years with stable Graves' hyperthyroidism. Some clones in this sample may be carry-over from other donors' samples.

This clonotype has ten or more counts. An end of the junction does not agree with germline; a read error may underlie this. The chain joins TRBV7-6 to TRBJ2-5; TRBD2 aligns across 12 bases. CDR3 length equals 15 residues. The germline gives CDR1 SGHVS, CDR2 FNYEAQ. The CDR3 spells CASSSQTSGRYTQNF. The CDR3 DNA reads as TGTGCCAGCAGCTCACAGACTAGCGGGAGATACACCCAGAACTTC.

This clonotype was picked up a small number of times. Given the absence of the conserved phenylalanine or tryptophan at the CDR3 end, a read error is likely. The V gene is TRBV9, the J gene TRBJ2-7; possibly TRBD2 for D (6 bases). Germline CDR1 SGDLS, CDR2 YYNGEE. The CDR3 contains 17 residues. V was shortened by 3 bases and J by 4 bases, with 23 bases between the two germline ends. CDR3 sequence reads: CASSGGLGPSGDYEQYL. The CDR3, as DNA: TGTGCCAGCAGCGGGGGACTGGGGCCTAGTGGTGATTACGAGCAGTACCTC.

This clonotype was observed a few times. The chain couples TRBV7-9 to TRBJ1-1; D remains ambiguous. The CDR3 is 17 residues long. Trimming left V 1 base short and J 0 bases short, with 15 bases between. Germline CDR1 and CDR2: SEHNR and FQNEAQ (reference sequence). CDR3 sequence reads: CASSLERTNFMNTEAFF. The CDR3 bases are TGTGCCAGCAGCTTAGAACGTACCAACTTCATGAACACTGAAGCTTTCTTT.

Ten or more counts support this clonotype. In DNA form, the CDR3 reads TGTGCCAGCAGTTTCCCGGGACAAGAAGCTTTCTTT. This translates into CASSFPGQEAFF. This chain joins TRBV6-5 and TRBJ1-1; maybe TRBD1 (6 bases). The V gene lost 4 bases and the J gene lost 8 bases, with 11 bases spanning the gap. Germline values: CDR1 MNHEY, CDR2 SVGAGI. The CDR3 spans 12 residues.

This clonotype came up many times. The rearrangement joins TRBV19 to TRBJ1-1; D remains ambiguous. V was clipped by 0 bases and J by 1 base, with 6 bases between them. The length of the CDR3 is 14 residues. Germline assignment: CDR1 LNHDA and CDR2 SQIVND (reference sequence). Here the CDR3 DNA reads TGTGCCAGTAGTATAGATGGAAAGAACACTGAAGCTTTCTTT. Translation gives CASSIDGKNTEAFF.

This CDR3 reads CASTPSGGPYEQYF. The CDR3 region has the DNA TGTGCCAGTACCCCGAGCGGGGGGCCCTACGAGCAGTACTTC. The chain has TRBV19 and TRBJ2-7, with 9 bases aligning to TRBD2. Germline V CDR1 and CDR2: LNHDA, SQIVND (reference sequence). V lost 7 bases to trimming and J lost 2 bases; unmatched junction nucleotides: 6. This CDR3 is 14 amino acids long.

The sample holds many counts of this clonotype. The J gene is TRBJ1-5, the V gene TRBV11-1, with D perhaps matching TRBD1 (5 bases). Germline values: CDR1 SGHAT, CDR2 FQDESV (reference sequence). This CDR3 region has 13 residues. The germline V and J ends were trimmed by 5 bases and 4 bases, with 9 bases remaining between them. CDR3: CASSIDRNQPQHF. The DNA for the CDR3 is TGTGCCAGCAGCATAGACAGAAATCAGCCCCAGCATTTT.

This clonotype was detected ten times or more. V gene TRBV6-1 combines with J gene TRBJ1-3; D is undetermined. V was clipped by 8 bases and J by 0 bases, with 11 bases between them. Germline V gives CDR1 MNHNS, CDR2 SASEGT. This CDR3 spans 14 amino acids. The CDR3 region has the DNA TGTGCCAGCGGCAGTGTCAGCTCTGGAAACACCATATATTTT. The encoded protein is CASGSVSSGNTIYF.

The table lists this clonotype with many counts. This sequence joins TRBV6-2 or TRBV6-3 and TRBJ2-5; a possible D gene is TRBD1 (5 bases). V dropped 2 bases and J dropped 6 bases, with 7 bases sitting between them. The CDR3 consists of 12 residues. Germline V CDR1 and CDR2: MNHEY, SVGEGT. In DNA, the CDR3 is TGTGCCAGCAGTTACAGGGGAAAGACCCAGTACTTC. It encodes CASSYRGKTQYF.

The chain joins TRBV4-1 to TRBJ2-7; D remains ambiguous. Germline V gives CDR1 MGHRA, CDR2 YSYEKL. The V end was cut by 1 base, the J end by 6 bases, with 7 bases between. CDR3 length: 12 residues. CDR3 sequence (DNA): TGCGCCAGCAGCCAAGTTTTCTCCGAGCAGTACTTC. As protein: CASSQVFSEQYF.

This clonotype was seen only once. The genes are TRBV12-3 or TRBV12-4 and TRBJ2-7; possibly TRBD1 for D (5 bases). V dropped 1 base and J dropped 9 bases, with 7 bases sitting between them. The CDR3 is 11 residues long. This chain's CDR3 is CASSLGQGQYF. In DNA, the CDR3 is TGTGCCAGCAGTTTAGGTCAGGGGCAGTACTTC.

In its sample, this clonotype was seen many times. V is TRBV29-1 and J is TRBJ1-1; D remains unclear. Germline CDR1 is SQVTM and CDR2 is ANQGSEA. The CDR3 contains 13 residues. Trimming took off 6 bases at V and 4 bases at J, with 15 bases between the two ends. CDR3 sequence reads: CSVSTLVVTEAFF. The DNA of the CDR3 is TGCAGCGTATCCACGCTAGTCGTCACTGAAGCTTTCTTT.

The table lists this clonotype with a few counts. The chain couples TRBV11-3 to TRBJ2-5; 9 bases are a match to TRBD1. CDR1 SGHNT and CDR2 YENEEA come from the germline V gene. This CDR3 is 14 amino acids long. V dropped 4 bases and J dropped 5; count of bases not matched to a gene: 5. The CDR3: CASSSSGTGETQYF. The CDR3 DNA reads as TGTGCCAGCAGCTCTTCCGGGACAGGGGAGACCCAGTACTTC.

This clonotype was found many times. The rearrangement joins TRBV12-3 or TRBV12-4 to TRBJ1-2; D not resolved. The CDR3 sequence is 11 residues long. V was trimmed by 8 bases and J by 4 bases, leaving 8 bases between them. In DNA, the CDR3 is TGTGCCAGCTCCCGGGGCTATGGCTACACCTTC. Translated, it gives CASSRGYGYTF.

J is TRBJ2-7 and V is TRBV7-2, with 9 bases fitting TRBD1. With V trimmed by 0 bases and J by 7 bases, 10 bases remained unmatched. Germline CDR1 reads SGHTA; CDR2 reads FQGNSA. The CDR3 covers 16 residues. In DNA form, the CDR3 reads TGTGCCAGCAGCTTAGCTCGGACAGGGGCCGGGGGAGAGCAGTACTTC. It codes for CASSLARTGAGGEQYF.

Only a few counts were recorded for this clonotype. The rearrangement uses TRBV5-1 and TRBJ2-7, with TRBD1 identical over 10 bases. Unmatched junction bases numbered 10, after V lost 3 bases and J lost 10 bases. The CDR3 has 14 amino acids. Germline loops: CDR1 SGHRS, CDR2 YFSETQ. For the CDR3, the DNA is TGCGCCAGCAGCTACCGAGGACAGGGGGATACCCAGTACTTC. Encoded protein: CASSYRGQGDTQYF.

This clonotype was seen only a few times. This rearrangement joins TRBV10-3 to TRBJ1-1; no reliable D call. The CDR3 is 13 amino acids. CDR1 and CDR2 (germline): ENHRY, SYGVKD. V was shortened by 7 bases and J by 7 bases, with 16 bases between the two germline ends. CDR3 nucleotides: TGTGCCATCAAACGGTCTGGATTAGGTGAAGCTTTCTTT. This codes for CAIKRSGLGEAFF.

This clonotype was seen many times. The CDR3 loop reads CSVITGTKNTEAFF. The CDR3, as DNA: TGCAGCGTTATTACCGGGACAAAGAACACTGAAGCTTTCTTT. The chain carries TRBV29-1 and TRBJ1-1, with D tentatively TRBD1 (6 bases). The CDR3 is 14 amino acids. V lost 5 bases and J 1 base, leaving 14 bases between the germline ends. From germline, CDR1 is SQVTM and CDR2 ANQGSEA.

This chain connects TRBV12-3 or TRBV12-4 to TRBJ1-1; no definite D call. V lost 7 bases and J lost 1, with 10 bases in between. The length of the CDR3 is 13 residues. Here the CDR3 reads CASTRIWNTEAFF. CDR3 DNA: TGTGCCAGCACCCGAATATGGAACACTGAAGCTTTCTTT.

This clonotype was picked up many times. The V and J genes are TRBV6-2 or TRBV6-3 and TRBJ1-6; D may be TRBD1 (6 bases). The germline V and J ends were trimmed by 2 bases and 7 bases, with 6 bases remaining between them. The length of the CDR3 is 13 residues. CDR1 and CDR2 from the germline V gene are MNHEY and SVGEGT. This chain's CDR3 is CASSYRGNSPLHF. The DNA of the CDR3 is TGTGCCAGCAGTTACAGGGGGAATTCACCCCTCCACTTT.

This chain connects TRBV15 to TRBJ1-2; 7 nucleotides match TRBD1. Unmatched junction bases numbered 8, after V lost 0 bases and J lost 4 bases. Germline CDR1 is LNHNV and CDR2 is YYDKDF (reference sequence). CDR3 length: 16 residues. As DNA, the CDR3 is TGTGCCACCAGCAGAGAAGTTGGGACAGTGCCCTATGGCTACACCTTC. Protein sequence: CATSREVGTVPYGYTF.

This clonotype was counted a few times. The chain joins TRBV27 to TRBJ1-5, with a possible D match to TRBD1 (5 bases). Germline V lookup: CDR1 MNHEY, CDR2 SMNVEV (reference sequence). The CDR3 contains 19 residues. Trimming pared 6 bases from V and 0 bases from J, leaving 24 bases between. CDR3 sequence (DNA): TGTGCCAGCAGGCTGAAACCGGGACGCCTAGCTCATAGCAATCAGCCCCAGCATTTT. It specifies CASRLKPGRLAHSNQPQHF.

The chain employs TRBV7-9 and TRBJ2-7; 7 nucleotides match TRBD2. This CDR3 has 15 residues. The V segment lost 5 bases and the J segment 7 bases; nucleotides outside the gene matches: 14. Germline assignment: CDR1 SEHNR and CDR2 FQNEAQ (reference sequence). The CDR3 DNA is TGTGCCAGCAGCACCCGGCGGGGCGGGAGCGTGGAGCAGTACTTC. Protein: CASSTRRGGSVEQYF.

This clonotype came up many times. The J gene is TRBJ2-5, the V gene TRBV6-5, with D tentatively TRBD1 (6 bases). Trimming left V 0 bases short and J 3 bases short, with 14 bases between. This CDR3 is built from 16 residues. Germline V gene lookup returns CDR1 MNHEY and CDR2 SVGAGI. The CDR3 region has the DNA TGTGCCAGCAGTTACTCGGACGGAAAGGGGGAAGAGACCCAGTACTTC. It yields the protein CASSYSDGKGEETQYF.

Many counts were recorded for this clonotype. Germline and junction disagree at one end, which may indicate a read error. This chain uses TRBV19 with TRBJ2-5, with 12 nucleotides matching TRBD2. The germline V gene encodes CDR1 LNHDA and CDR2 SQIVND (reference sequence). This CDR3 has 14 residues. The CDR3 DNA reads TGTGCCAGCACACTAGCGGGAGGTACAGAGATCCAGTACTTC. It encodes CASTLAGGTEIQYF.

This clonotype came up a few times. The chain combines TRBV29-1 with TRBJ1-2; D perhaps matches TRBD1 (5 bases). The CDR3 runs to 12 residues. V was clipped by 8 bases and J by 4 bases, with 14 bases between them. CDR1 and CDR2 from the germline V gene are SQVTM and ANQGSEA. This chain's CDR3 is CSTQTGSYGYTF. Here the CDR3 DNA reads TGCAGCACCCAAACAGGTTCCTATGGCTACACCTTC. The variable domain in full, with the rest retrieved from reference TRBV29-1 and TRBJ1-2, is SAVISQKPSRDICQRGTSLTIQCQVDSQVTMMFWYRQQPGQSLTLIATANQGSEATYESGFVIDKFPISRPNLTFSTLTVSNMSPEDSSIYLCSTQTGSYGYTFGSGTRLTVV.

There are many counts of this clonotype. The gene calls are TRBV15 and TRBJ2-7, with 9 bases fitting TRBD1. Germline CDR1 is LNHNV and CDR2 is YYDKDF (reference sequence). The CDR3 is 16 residues long. V gave up 0 bases and J gave up 1 base; unmatched junction bases: 4. For the CDR3, the DNA is TGTGCCACCAGCAGAGATAGAGGGACAGGGTCCTACGAGCAGTACTTC. It is translated as CATSRDRGTGSYEQYF.